These 22 T cell receptor beta chains were sequenced from one sample in a study of blood T cell repertoires in COVID-19. Only in-frame clones appear in the TCRdb table, and some are missing; sequencing was by immunoSEQ multiplex PCR. The profile covers fewer than 250,000 clones, with about 91% appearing a single time and more than 0.95% taken by the ten largest. The sequenced material came from peripheral blood. Receptor source: a man in his thirties or forties with acute or convalescent COVID-19.

The chain has TRBV9 and TRBJ1-1; TRBD1 matches at 9 bases. Germline CDR1 reads SGDLS; CDR2 reads YYNGEE. V lost 3 bases, J lost 5 bases, and 8 bases stayed unmatched. This CDR3 is built from 15 residues. The CDR3 region is CASSATTGGRTEAFF. The CDR3 DNA reads TGTGCCAGCAGCGCCACGACAGGGGGGAGAACTGAAGCTTTCTTT.

The chain combines TRBV28 with TRBJ1-4, with a weak D call TRBD1 (6 bases). The CDR3 is 16 residues long. The V end was cut by 5 bases, the J end by 6 bases, with 19 bases between. The V gene's germline CDR1 is MDHEN and CDR2 SYDVKM. CDR3 sequence (DNA): TGTGCCAGCAGTCCCCAGGGGTCGGGGGGCCATGAAAAACTGTTTTTT. Translation gives CASSPQGSGGHEKLFF.

J is TRBJ2-7 and V is TRBV21-1; the table names TRBD2, a call not compared with the DNA. TRBV21-1 is a known pseudogene. CDR3 length: 11 residues. CDR3 nucleotides: TGTGCCAGCAGCCGTACTGGCGAGCAGTACTTC. Residues: CASSRTGEQYF.

The chain's CDR3 is CASSVSGSWTGELFF. The DNA of the CDR3 is TGCGCCAGCAGCGTGAGCGGGAGTTGGACCGGGGAGCTGTTTTTT. The V and J genes are TRBV5-1 and TRBJ2-2; 8 bases are shared with TRBD2. The J segment lost 5 bases and the V segment lost 4 bases, leaving 7 bases of the junction unmatched. This CDR3 has 15 amino acids. Germline V gene lookup returns CDR1 SGHRS and CDR2 YFSETQ.

The chain recombines TRBV5-1 with TRBJ2-5, with D unclear. Trimming stripped 0 bases from V and 2 bases from J, with 8 bases between. The CDR3 runs to 14 residues. The germline V gene has CDR1 SGHRS and CDR2 YFSETQ. As DNA, the CDR3 is TGCGCCAGCAGCTTGGGCGGAGAACAAGAGACCCAGTACTTC. Translating gives CASSLGGEQETQYF. The full variable domain, in which reference TRBV5-1 and TRBJ2-5 provide the parts outside the CDR3, is KAGVTQTPRYLIKTRGQQVTLSCSPISGHRSVSWYQQTPGQGLQFLFEYFSETQRNKGNFPGRFSGRQFSNSRSEMNVSTLELGDSALYLCASSLGGEQETQYFGPGTRLLVL.

In nucleotides, the CDR3 is TGTGCCAGTAGTACCAGGGGCTCACAGTACTTC. This translates into CASSTRGSQYF. The chain has TRBV19 and TRBJ2-7, with D tentatively TRBD1 (6 bases). CDR1 and CDR2 from the germline V gene are LNHDA and SQIVND (reference sequence). The V end lost 4 bases, the J end lost 10 bases, and 11 bases lay between the germline ends. The length of the CDR3 is 11 residues. The full variable domain, rest sourced from reference TRBV19 and TRBJ2-7, is DGGITQSPKYLFRKEGQNVTLSCEQNLNHDAMYWYRQDPGQGLRLIYYSQIVNDFQKGDIAEGYSVSREKKESFPLTVTSAQKNPTAFYLCASSTRGSQYFGPGTRLTVT.

The table lists this clone with a count of one. This chain's CDR3 is CASRNYGYTF. The CDR3 nucleotides are TGTGCCAGCCGTAACTATGGCTACACCTTC. This chain links TRBV19 with TRBJ1-2; D is undetermined. The CDR3 length is 10 residues. The V gene's germline CDR1 is LNHDA and CDR2 SQIVND (reference sequence). V was clipped by 9 bases and J by 1 base, with 3 bases between them.

The chain links TRBV30 to TRBJ1-2, with TRBD1 matching 7 bases. Germline V gene data show CDR1 as GTSNPN and CDR2 as SVGIG (reference sequence). The trim removed 7 bases at V and 4 bases at J, leaving 6 bases unmatched. The length of the CDR3 is 12 residues. The CDR3 DNA follows: TGTGCCTTCACAGGGGAAGTCTATGGCTACACCTTC. Its protein product is CAFTGEVYGYTF.

V is TRBV11-2 and J is TRBJ2-1; D remains ambiguous. The CDR3 runs to 12 residues. The germline V gene has CDR1 SGHAT and CDR2 FQNNGV. Trimming shortened V by 8 bases and J by 6 bases, and 11 bases separated the two germline ends. CDR3 nucleotides: TGTGCCAGCGGATCACAGAGCAATGAGCAGTTCTTC. As protein: CASGSQSNEQFF. The full variable domain, in which reference TRBV11-2 and TRBJ2-1 provide the parts outside the CDR3, is EAGVAQSPRYKIIEKRQSVAFWCNPISGHATLYWYQQILGQGPKLLIQFQNNGVVDDSQLPKDRFSAERLKGVDSTLKIQPAKLEDSAVYLCASGSQSNEQFFGPGTRLTVL.

The rearrangement uses TRBV12-3 or TRBV12-4 and TRBJ2-3; D is undetermined. Trimming cost V 6 bases and J 7 bases, with 11 bases left between them. The CDR3 is 12 residues long. The chain's CDR3 is CASRSLGNTQYF. The DNA of the CDR3 is TGTGCCAGCAGATCCCTAGGTAATACGCAGTATTTT.

The rearrangement joins TRBV5-1 to TRBJ2-7; a weak D match, TRBD2 (5 bases). Trimming pared 0 bases from V and 6 bases from J, leaving 7 bases between. The CDR3 runs to 12 residues. CDR1 is SGHRS and CDR2 is YFSETQ in the germline V gene. The CDR3 region has the DNA TGCGCCAGCAGCTTGGGAGGGTCCGAGCAGTACTTC. Translating it yields CASSLGGSEQYF.

The V gene is TRBV9, the J gene TRBJ1-2; D is undetermined. The CDR3 is 11 amino acids. V shed 3 bases and J shed 4 bases, with 4 bases lying between them. CDR1 and CDR2 (germline): SGDLS, YYNGEE. CDR3 residues: CASSDSYGYTF. DNA of the CDR3: TGTGCCAGCAGCGACAGCTATGGCTACACCTTC.

The chain couples TRBV5-8 to TRBJ2-3; TRBD1 aligns across 8 bases. The CDR3 sequence is 17 residues long. The germline gives CDR1 SGHTS, CDR2 YDEGEE. The trim removed 1 base at V and 2 bases at J, leaving 9 bases unmatched. CDR3 nucleotides: TGTGCCAGCAGCTTGAGGCAGGGGGCTGTTCACACAGATACGCAGTATTTT. Amino acids: CASSLRQGAVHTDTQYF.

The chain links TRBV2 to TRBJ2-7, with D perhaps TRBD2 (5 bases). The CDR3 contains 13 residues. V lost 10 bases to trimming and J lost 3 bases, with 16 bases between them. In germline, CDR1 is SNHLY, CDR2 FYNNEI. Here the CDR3 DNA reads TGTGCCACCCAGTCGGGGATTTACTACGAGCAGTACTTC. Its translation is CATQSGIYYEQYF.

V and J are TRBV28 and TRBJ1-5; 9 bases are shared with TRBD1. This CDR3 spans 15 amino acids. Germline CDR1 is MDHEN and CDR2 is SYDVKM. With V trimmed by 4 bases and J by 5 bases, 6 bases remained unmatched. CDR3 DNA: TGTGCCAGCAGTTACAGGGGGCGCGGGGATCAGCCCCAGCATTTT. Translation gives CASSYRGRGDQPQHF.

The chain recombines TRBV2 with TRBJ2-5; 16 bases are shared with TRBD2. V was pared by 5 bases and J by 5 bases, with 5 bases of the junction left unmatched. The CDR3 totals 16 residues. Per germline, CDR1 SNHLY and CDR2 FYNNEI. The CDR3 coding sequence is TGTGCCAGCAGTCCGGGACTAGCGGGGGGGCTGGAGACCCAGTACTTC. As protein: CASSPGLAGGLETQYF.

This chain joins TRBV11-2 and TRBJ1-2; weak D call: TRBD1 (6 bases). CDR1 and CDR2 from the germline V gene are SGHAT and FQNNGV. V was trimmed by 5 bases and J by 5 bases, leaving 18 bases between them. The CDR3 is made up of 15 amino acids. CDR3 sequence: CASSPPGGGFYGYTF. Here the CDR3 DNA reads TGTGCCAGCAGCCCACCGGGGGGCGGATTTTATGGCTACACCTTC.

J is TRBJ1-6 and V is TRBV27; 9 bases align to TRBD1. From germline, CDR1 is MNHEY and CDR2 SMNVEV (reference sequence). V gave up 6 bases and J gave up 8 bases; unmatched junction bases: 11. CDR3 length: 16 amino acids. The CDR3 DNA reads TGTGCCAGCAGGGCTGGGACAGGGAGGGTATATTCACCCCTCCACTTT. It codes for CASRAGTGRVYSPLHF.

The chain combines TRBV10-3 with TRBJ1-5; 7 bases fit TRBD1. The CDR3 runs to 13 residues. V lost 6 bases, J lost 7 bases, and 6 bases stayed unmatched. Germline V gene data show CDR1 as ENHRY and CDR2 as SYGVKD. CDR3 DNA: TGTGCCATCAGGGGTGACAGGGCCCAGCCCCAGCATTTT. This encodes CAIRGDRAQPQHF.

The CDR3 DNA follows: TGTGCCAGCAGTACCCGTGGGAGCGGGAGCTCCTACGAGCAGTACTTC. Its translation: CASSTRGSGSSYEQYF. V and J are TRBV27 and TRBJ2-7, with 8 positions matching TRBD2. CDR1 is MNHEY and CDR2 is SMNVEV in the germline V gene (reference sequence). This CDR3 contains 16 residues. The J segment lost 0 bases and the V segment lost 5 bases, leaving 9 bases of the junction unmatched.

This chain connects TRBV5-1 to TRBJ2-2; a possible D gene is TRBD2 (5 bases). The V gene lost 0 bases and the J gene lost 4 bases, with 7 bases spanning the gap. The CDR3 runs to 14 residues. Germline V gene sequence: CDR1 SGHRS, CDR2 YFSETQ. CDR3 coding DNA: TGCGCCAGCAGCTTGGGAGAGGGCACCGGGGAGCTGTTTTTT. Residues: CASSLGEGTGELFF.

This rearrangement joins TRBV5-1 to TRBJ2-3; the match to TRBD2 covers 14 bases. V gave up 1 base and J gave up 6 bases; unmatched junction bases: 7. From germline, CDR1 is SGHRS and CDR2 YFSETQ. The CDR3 has 17 residues. The CDR3 DNA is TGCGCCAGCAGCTTGATCCGACTAGCGGGGGGGCCGGATACGCAGTATTTT. Translation gives CASSLIRLAGGPDTQYF.